Listed here is a single T cell receptor (beta chain). It lacks a known antigen. The sample holds no much larger clone one base away, and base qualities are not on file. The entry originates in a study of cytomegalovirus exposure and HLA in healthy donors (TCRdb year 2017). Background on the whole study: An earlier analysis of 587 of the donors reported about 290 Gb of sequence data and approximately 110 million unique TCR beta sequences from 150 million to 200 million T cells. Among around 400 genotyped donors of the cohort, an average of approximately 220,000 unique TCR beta nucleotide sequences was sequenced per donor, of which about 20% were non-productive. Typing coverage varied by locus: roughly 629-640 donors for A, B, C, DRB1 and DQB1; approximately 560 for DQA1; approximately 610 for DPA1; approximately 470 for DPB1. The study combined high-throughput TCR immunosequencing, statistical association of individual TCRs with disease status, and machine learning to predict cytomegalovirus infection status. The study aimed to test whether cataloging public T cell receptors could reveal signatures of past pathogen exposure. About five DR-DQ haplotypes were treated as single units for association and clustering because of strong linkage in the cohort. Of the approximately 370 genotyped donors, approximately 80% were placed in the genetic ancestry cluster associated with self-reported Caucasian donors. Along with the approximately 600-subject first cohort, a separate validation cohort of over a hundred different subjects was used. Using immunosequencing, the study profiled T cell repertoires from 550 to 750 subjects and related those repertoires to cytomegalovirus serostatus. The later analysis used no new phenotypic data to find candidate immune exposures, relying instead on TCR beta sequences and their occurrence across donors. Alongside the repertoire data, information on donor age, sex, ethnicity and CMV serostatus was compiled. In a later analysis, previously published TCR beta repertoires from about 670 donors were re-analyzed and high-resolution HLA genotyping was added so that TCR occurrence patterns could be studied. An early release covering about 600 HLA-typed donors comprised 300 to 350 gigabases of sequencing data and tens of millions of unique TCR sequences. Every discovery cohort repertoire had been produced on one sequencing platform. An earlier analysis of some 500 of the donors used high-throughput TCR beta sequencing to judge whether each TCR beta V gene segment behaved as functional or pseudogenic. A later genetic analysis used genome-wide SNP genotypes for 398 of the 666 donors, treating that subset as a discovery cohort. HLA typing included class I and class II loci at four-digit resolution.

The CDR3 runs 15 residues from the cysteine to the phenylalanine. The only DNA kept is the CDR3, 45 bases in frame from the first base. Trimming leaves V shorter by 7 bases and J shorter by 4 bases, with the junction holding 10 bases beyond the gene matches. CDR1 and CDR2 (MNHNS, SASEGT) derive from the germline V gene. Libraries were made using the immunoSEQ multiplex PCR assay. For the multiplex PCR, a mixture combining 60 forward primers for TCR Vbeta segments and 13 reverse primers for TCR Jbeta segments was used. The CDR3 region of rearranged TCR beta genes was amplified from genomic DNA by a multiplex PCR assay. The Illumina HiSeq System was used to sequence the amplified TCR beta libraries as 87-base-pair reads. The published analysis was carried out like this. In a later analysis, tens of millions of unique TCR beta chains were counted across the 500 to 850 repertoires, and roughly 9.9 million of these chains were shared by at least two donors. Raw reads were error-corrected and collapsed into unique sequences by a nearest-neighbor algorithm in which closely related sequences were merged to remove PCR and sequencing errors. Alignment of CDR3 sequences to IMGT reference sequences was used to assign V, D and J gene segments. For a sequence to be retained, at least a six-nucleotide match to both a V gene segment and a J gene segment was required. A rearrangement counted as productive if the CDR3 had no stop codons and remained in frame with V and J, and every other rearrangement counted as non-productive. CDR3 was defined according to IMGT convention as the region running from the second conserved V-encoded cysteine to the conserved J-encoded phenylalanine. In an earlier analysis of around 570 of the donors, sequences lacking an unambiguous match to a single V gene segment were excluded. An earlier analysis of 450 to 650 of the donors called V segments functional above 56.7% productive rearrangements and segregating when the between-donor standard deviation exceeded 5%. To diagnose cytomegalovirus status from the catalog of TCR beta chain sequences, a statistical classification framework was built. In a later analysis, TCR nucleotide sequences were compared against IMGT/GENE-DB human TR gene sequences so that V and J genes could be assigned. The TCRdist pipeline was used in a later analysis to assign CDR3 sequences and most-parsimonious VDJ recombination scenarios. In a later analysis, each TCR beta chain was defined by its CDR3 amino acid sequence together with its V-gene family, and reads lacking a unique V-gene family were excluded. To address suspected cross-contamination and a sequencing artifact, a later analysis removed some 620 highly shared, low-generation-probability nucleotide sequences. In a later analysis, a clonal expansion index for each public chain was calculated from normalized within-repertoire ranks of inferred template counts. Generation probabilities in a later analysis came from a VDJ recombination model fitted to out-of-frame rearrangements, and those results were checked against IGoR. Hypergeometric tests were used in a later analysis to score TCR-TCR, TCR-HLA and TCR-CMV co-occurrence, with a repertoire-size bias correction applied to the TCR pairs. A later analysis estimated false discovery rates by permuting HLA or CMV assignments 20 times. In a later analysis, co-occurring TCRs were grouped using DBSCAN, with TCRdist sequence similarity added in when clustering inside HLA-allele-positive subsets. Repertoires with fewer than 30,000 or more than 120,000 public chains, plus five repertoires with anomalous nucleotide sharing, were excluded from co-occurrence clustering. What TCRdb holds here is the immuneACCESS table cut down to in-frame rearrangements. Part of the clones is not present; checked against another copy, under half of the missing clones reflect an unresolved V gene, and the others are unexplained. The D gene and trimming were derived from the DNA, and the V and J assignments and clone size from that table. This sample comprises roughly 79,000 clones, 60% to 80% of them detected only once. Jointly, the top ten make up over 5% of the sample.

The cohort consisted of fewer than 700 healthy bone marrow donors. All cohort members were sampled while nominally healthy, although unrecorded immune exposures were likely present. The donor tested CMV seropositive, placing the donor among the approximately 310 seropositive members of the cohort. A peripheral blood sample was provided by each donor, and peripheral blood mononuclear cells were used for TCR beta sequencing. Genomic DNA was extracted from the blood cell samples with the Qiagen DNeasy Blood Extraction Kit. The study at large found these results: A further reported finding was that TCR beta sequences accurately predicted the HLA-A and HLA-B alleles for most subjects in the first cohort. V-gene and J-gene trimming of TCR beta chains was associated with a missense DCLRE1C variant in a later genetic analysis, and the association was replicated in an independent cohort. Several of the top co-occurrence clusters appeared to be linked to parvovirus B19, influenza, CMV and Epstein-Barr virus, according to a later analysis. While some public TCRs were present in many individuals, most TCR sequences turned up only very rarely across donors. In a later analysis, most CMV-associated TCR beta chains were found to appear HLA-restricted, with HLA associations seemingly driven largely by CMV exposure. Sequencing depth was assumed to be roughly uniform across donors in the presence/absence analyses, though that assumption may not hold. In a later analysis, the rate of TCR association differed among HLA loci, with DRB1 alleles having the most associated TCRs and HLA-C alleles having the fewest. Only TCR beta chains were sequenced in this cohort, and the absence of alpha or paired-chain data limited detectable features. In the study, some 160 TCR beta chains were listed as associated with cytomegalovirus. A few of the identified cytomegalovirus-associated TCR beta chains were confirmed in vitro to be specific for cytomegalovirus antigens. In both the original and validation cohorts, the classifier was reported to diagnose cytomegalovirus status with high specificity and sensitivity. When HLA alleles, especially DR and DQ, strongly co-occurred, TCR associations were difficult to assign to individual alleles. A cluster of highly shared sequence variants was judged likely to be a technical artifact of the sequencing pipeline. In a later analysis, around 15,000 TCR beta sequences were associated with specific HLA alleles at a false discovery rate of 0.05. In a later genetic analysis, fewer N-insertions in productive TCRs were reported among donors in an Asian-associated ancestry cluster than the roughly 700-donor mean. Correlated functional status among segregating V segments might reflect linkage disequilibrium, but an unknown experimental factor could not be ruled out. Immune exposure information for the cohort was limited to CMV serostatus. The earlier analysis of 587 of the donors excluded around 17 rarely observed V segments, including chromosome 9 orphons, because counts were too low. Broadly in line with IMGT annotations, most TCR beta V segments showed up in productive rearrangements about 87% or about 30% of the time in an earlier analysis of some 590 of the donors. According to the authors, the approach could potentially be generalized to other disease states and immunological phenotypes. A later analysis found that HLA-associated TCR beta chains were more clonally expanded and had lower generation probabilities than equally common non-associated chains. The 87-base-pair reads could not distinguish some IMGT-functional V segments, including TRBV6-2 and TRBV6-3, so those segments were excluded. HLA typing was unavailable for some donors at each locus, so association tests used only the typed subset.

The V gene is TRBV6-1 and the J gene is TRBJ1-1; 9 middle bases align to TRBD1. The TCR was taken from a woman aged 45-60 years in good health and CMV-seropositive. Sequencing was performed on PBMCs. The CDR3 loop reads CASTSPGTGLTEAFF. The DNA sequence is given as TGTGCCAGCACTTCACCCGGGACAGGGCTCACTGAAGCTTTCTTT.